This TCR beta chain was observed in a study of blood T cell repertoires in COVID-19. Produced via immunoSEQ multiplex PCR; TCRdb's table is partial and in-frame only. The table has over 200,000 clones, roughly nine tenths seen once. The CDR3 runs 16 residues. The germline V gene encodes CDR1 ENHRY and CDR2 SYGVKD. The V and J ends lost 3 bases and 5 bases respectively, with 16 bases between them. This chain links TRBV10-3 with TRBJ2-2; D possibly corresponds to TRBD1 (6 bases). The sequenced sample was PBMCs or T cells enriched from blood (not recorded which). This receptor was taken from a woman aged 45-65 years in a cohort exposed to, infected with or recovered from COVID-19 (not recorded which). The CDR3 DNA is TGTGCCATCAGTGACATCCGGCCACAGGGAACCGGGGAGCTGTTTTTT. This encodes CAISDIRPQGTGELFF.